Listed below are T cell receptor beta chains from one sample, sequenced in a study of T cells in Graves' hyperthyroidism and ophthalmopathy. TCRdb passed the multiplex PCR reads through MiXCR, listing each CDR3 protein once. The sample shows about 420,000 distinct CDR3 sequences, roughly an eighth of them seen only once. Sequencing was done on a sample of blood. These receptors were collected from a woman aged 18-29 years with Graves' hyperthyroidism. The CDR3 runs from the conserved cysteine through the conserved F or W. Each record gives: D gene, J gene, clone size, V gene, CDR3 DNA, CDR3 protein. A D gene is named only where the DNA matches it firmly. Part of the rows lack a size; the others show once, few, many or a class for expanded clones.

>NA|TRBJ2-6|NA|TRBV6-1
TGTGCCAGCAGTCGAGAACTCTCTGGGGCCAACGTCCTGACTTTC
CASSRELSGANVLTF
>NA|TRBJ2-4|few|TRBV5-5
TGTGCCAGCAGCTTGTACGGCGGTCTAGCCAAAAACATTCAGTACTTC
CASSLYGGLAKNIQYF
>TRBD2|TRBJ2-7|NA|TRBV29-1
TGCAGCGCAATTGGGACCGGCTCACCTAGCGGGCAGTACTTC
CSAIGTGSPSGQYF
>TRBD2|TRBJ2-7|many|TRBV6-1
TGTGCCAGCAGTGAGCTAGCGGGAGGCGGCGAGCAGTACTTC
CASSELAGGGEQYF
>TRBD1|TRBJ2-3|few|TRBV27
TGTGCCAGCAGTCGACAGGGGGTCACAGATACGCAGTATTTT
CASSRQGVTDTQYF
>NA|TRBJ2-3|many|TRBV28
TGTGCCAGCGTACCGGTTTTGGGAGCGGATACGCAGTATTTT
CASVPVLGADTQYF
>NA|TRBJ1-6|many|TRBV30
TGTGCCTGGAGTGTACGACAGAATTCACCCCTCCACTTT
CAWSVRQNSPLHF
>TRBD2|TRBJ2-2|NA|TRBV28
TGTGCCAGCACTTTAGCGGGGGCCACCGGGGAGCTGTTTTTT
CASTLAGATGELFF
>TRBD2|TRBJ2-1|many|TRBV29-1
TGCAGCGTTGACGGGCTAGCGGGGTACTCCTACAATGAGCAGTTCTTC
CSVDGLAGYSYNEQFF
>TRBD2|TRBJ2-1|NA|TRBV19
TGTGCCAGTAGTATATGGCTAGCGGTTGGCGATGAGCAGTTCTTC
CASSIWLAVGDEQFF
>TRBD2|TRBJ2-5|many|TRBV5-1
TGCGCCAGCAGCCCTAGCGGGAGCACTTACCAAGAGACCCAGTACTTC
CASSPSGSTYQETQYF
>NA|TRBJ2-5|many|TRBV27
TGTGCCAGCAGTTTAAAGGGGGGGGTCCAAGAGACCCAGTACTTC
CASSLKGGVQETQYF
>TRBD1|TRBJ2-5|few|TRBV12-3/TRBV12-4
TGTGCCAGCAGTTACTCGAACACAGGGGAAGAGACCCAGTACTTC
CASSYSNTGEETQYF
>NA|TRBJ2-5|NA|TRBV30
TGTGCCTGGAGTGCGGGCTGGGCCGGCAGGCGACAAGAGACCCAGTACTTC
CAWSAGWAGRRQETQYF
>NA|TRBJ2-5|many|TRBV6-1
TGTGCCAGCAGTGGCGTACTGGGAGAGACCCAGTACTTC
CASSGVLGETQYF
>NA|TRBJ2-3|many|TRBV7-8
TGTGCCAGCAGCTCGGACGGTAGCACAGATACGCAGTATTTT
CASSSDGSTDTQYF
>NA|TRBJ2-7|NA|TRBV28
TGTGCCAGCAAACCGGGCCTTTCCTACGAGCAGTACTTC
CASKPGLSYEQYF
>NA|TRBJ2-7|many|TRBV2
TGTGCCAGCAGTGTGCGGGATTCGCACGAGCAGTACTTC
CASSVRDSHEQYF
>NA|TRBJ2-3|many|TRBV6-1
TGTGCCAGCAGTTATGGCGGTCTTTCGGGCACAGATACGCAGTATTTT
CASSYGGLSGTDTQYF
>NA|TRBJ2-5|many|TRBV12-3/TRBV12-4
TGTGCCAGCAGCACTACCGGCCAAGAGACCCAGTACTTC
CASSTTGQETQYF
>NA|TRBJ2-7|few|TRBV2
TGTGCCAGCGGGAAGGAGGGGGCGACCGAGCAGTACTTC
CASGKEGATEQYF
>TRBD2|TRBJ2-7|NA|TRBV5-5
TGTGCCAGCAGCAAGACTAGCGGGCTGTACGAGCAGTACTTC
CASSKTSGLYEQYF
>TRBD2|TRBJ2-1|NA|TRBV5-1
TGCGCCAGCAGTGGAGGGGAGGGGAATGAGCAGTTCTTC
CASSGGEGNEQFF
>TRBD2|TRBJ2-1|many|TRBV5-8
TGTGCCAGCAGCTTGACGGGAGGTGAGCAGTTCTTC
CASSLTGGEQFF
>TRBD2|TRBJ2-1|many|TRBV7-9
TGTGCCAGCAATCTAGCGGGCGATAACAATGAGCAGTTCTTC
CASNLAGDNNEQFF
>TRBD2|TRBJ2-2|many|TRBV12-3/TRBV12-4
TGTGCCAGCAGCCTACTAGCGGCCTTGAACACCGGGGAGCTGTTTTTT
CASSLLAALNTGELFF
>TRBD2|TRBJ2-3|NA|TRBV13
TGTGCCAGCAGGGTTGGACTAGCGGGAGTTCCGTATTTT
CASRVGLAGVPYF
>NA|TRBJ2-7|many|TRBV7-8
TGTGCCAGCAGCTTTAAAAGAACGGTCTACGAGCAGTACTTC
CASSFKRTVYEQYF
>TRBD1|TRBJ2-1|few|TRBV7-9
TGTGCCAGCAGCTTATTTTCAGGCCAGGGGGTAACCAATGAGCAGTTCTTC
CASSLFSGQGVTNEQFF
>NA|TRBJ2-1|few|TRBV28
TGTGCCAGCACCAACCCCCCTAACTCCTACAATGAGCAGTTCTTC
CASTNPPNSYNEQFF
>NA|TRBJ1-1|many|TRBV20-1
TGCAGTGCTAGTAGGGGAGTGAACACTGAAGCTTTCTTT
CSASRGVNTEAFF
>NA|TRBJ2-1|many|TRBV27
TGTGCCAGCAGTTTAGCGGGTCTCGAGCAGTTCTTC
CASSLAGLEQFF
>NA|TRBJ2-7|many|TRBV5-6
TGTGCCAGCAGCCCCGGGACGACTCCTTACGAGCAGTACTTC
CASSPGTTPYEQYF
>NA|TRBJ1-6|many|TRBV30
TGTGCCTGGAGTGGGGCCACGGGGGATTCACCCCTCCACTTT
CAWSGATGDSPLHF
>NA|TRBJ2-1|many|TRBV6-4
TGTGCCAGCAGTGAATCTGAGGGATCCCTCCACATCGAGCAGTTCTTC
CASSESEGSLHIEQFF
>TRBD1|TRBJ2-5|few|TRBV5-1
TGCGCCAGCAGCTTTACAGGGGTTAAGGAGACCCAGTACTTC
CASSFTGVKETQYF
>NA|TRBJ2-3|few|TRBV10-3
TGTGCCATCAGCCCGGCCTGGGGAGATACGCAGTATTTT
CAISPAWGDTQYF
>TRBD1|TRBJ1-3|NA|TRBV9
TGTGCCAGCAGCGACAGACAGGGAACCATATATTTT
CASSDRQGTIYF
>NA|TRBJ1-6|NA|TRBV2
TGTGCCAGCTGGGCCCTAAGCTCCTATAATTCACCCCTCCACTTT
CASWALSSYNSPLHF
>NA|TRBJ1-1|many|TRBV6-2/TRBV6-3
TGTGCCAGCAGTTACTCTCCAGAGATGGCTGAAGCTTTCTTT
CASSYSPEMAEAFF
>NA|TRBJ2-5|few|TRBV9
TGTGCCAGCAGCGTAGCGGAGGGAGTAGAGACCCAGTACTTC
CASSVAEGVETQYF
>TRBD1|TRBJ2-1|many|TRBV27
TGTGCCAGGGATCTGGACAGGGGGCCCTACAATGAGCAGTTCTTC
CARDLDRGPYNEQFF
>NA|TRBJ2-5|NA|TRBV9
TGTGCCAGCAGCGCAAATACAGGGTGGGAGACCCAGTACTTC
CASSANTGWETQYF
>TRBD2|TRBJ2-7|NA|TRBV6-1
TGTGCCAGCAGCCTACCGGGACTAACATACGAGCAGTACTTC
CASSLPGLTYEQYF
>TRBD1|TRBJ1-2|many|TRBV2
TGTGCCAGCAGTGGCCAGACAGGGAACTATGGCTACACCTTC
CASSGQTGNYGYTF
>TRBD2|TRBJ2-2|NA|TRBV5-4
TGTGCCAGCAGCTTCTCTAGCGGGGGGAACACCGGGGAGCTGTTTTTT
CASSFSSGGNTGELFF
>NA|TRBJ1-5|many|TRBV7-2
TGTGCCAGCAGCCCCGAAATAAATCAGCCCCAGCATTTT
CASSPEINQPQHF
>TRBD2|TRBJ2-5|many|TRBV28
TGTGCCAGCAGTTTCGCCGGGACTAGTAATTGGGAGACCCAGTACTTC
CASSFAGTSNWETQYF
>NA|TRBJ1-2|few|TRBV6-1
TGTGCCAGCAGTTCCCTCCAATTTCAGGCAGCCTATGGCTACACCTTC
CASSSLQFQAAYGYTF
>NA|TRBJ2-3|many|TRBV7-3
TGTGCCAGCAGCCCTTCAGCGGTGGGGACAGATACGCAGTATTTT
CASSPSAVGTDTQYF
>NA|TRBJ2-2|few|TRBV11-2
TGTGCCAGCAGCTTGCAATCTAGCGTATCGTCCGGGGAGCTGTTTTTT
CASSLQSSVSSGELFF
>TRBD1|TRBJ2-3|few|TRBV14
TGTGCCAGCAGCCCGACGACAGGGATGGTGACAGATACGCAGTATTTT
CASSPTTGMVTDTQYF
>NA|TRBJ1-2|few|TRBV19
TGTGCCAGTAGTACTGGGTTTGGGGATGGCTACACCTTC
CASSTGFGDGYTF
>NA|TRBJ1-5|many|TRBV28
TGTGCCAGCAGTTTCCCCCCAGGACACGATCAGCCCCAGCATTTT
CASSFPPGHDQPQHF
>NA|TRBJ2-7|many|TRBV29-1
TGCAGCGTTAGGCAGGGGGGTGAGTACGAGCAGTACTTC
CSVRQGGEYEQYF